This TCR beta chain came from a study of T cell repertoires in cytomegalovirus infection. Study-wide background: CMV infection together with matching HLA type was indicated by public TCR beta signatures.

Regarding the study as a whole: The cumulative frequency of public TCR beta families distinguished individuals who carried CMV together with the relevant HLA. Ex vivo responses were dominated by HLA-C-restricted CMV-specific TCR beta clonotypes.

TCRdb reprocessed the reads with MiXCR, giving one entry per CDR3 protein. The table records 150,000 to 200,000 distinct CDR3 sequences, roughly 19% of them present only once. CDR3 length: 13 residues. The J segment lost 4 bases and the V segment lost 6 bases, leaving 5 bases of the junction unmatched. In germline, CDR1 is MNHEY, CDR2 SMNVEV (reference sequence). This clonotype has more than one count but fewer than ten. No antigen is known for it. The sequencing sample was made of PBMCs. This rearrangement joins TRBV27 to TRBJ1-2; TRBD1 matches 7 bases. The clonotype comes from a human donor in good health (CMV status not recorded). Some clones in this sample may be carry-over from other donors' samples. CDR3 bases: TGTGCCAGCAGAGGGGGACAGTTCTATGGCTACACCTTC. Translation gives CASRGGQFYGYTF.